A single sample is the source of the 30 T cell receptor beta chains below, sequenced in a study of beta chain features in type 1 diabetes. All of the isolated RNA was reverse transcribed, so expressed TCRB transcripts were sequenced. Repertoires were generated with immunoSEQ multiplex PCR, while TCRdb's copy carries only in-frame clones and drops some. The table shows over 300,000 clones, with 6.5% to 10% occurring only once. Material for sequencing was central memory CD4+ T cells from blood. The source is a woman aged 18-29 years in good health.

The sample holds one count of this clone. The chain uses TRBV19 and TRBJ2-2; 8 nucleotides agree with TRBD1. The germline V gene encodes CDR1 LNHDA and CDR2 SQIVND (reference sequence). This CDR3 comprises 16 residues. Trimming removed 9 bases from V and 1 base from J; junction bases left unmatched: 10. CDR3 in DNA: TGTGCCAGCCAGCTATGGGACAGGCTGAACACCGGGGAGCTGTTTTTT. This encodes CASQLWDRLNTGELFF.

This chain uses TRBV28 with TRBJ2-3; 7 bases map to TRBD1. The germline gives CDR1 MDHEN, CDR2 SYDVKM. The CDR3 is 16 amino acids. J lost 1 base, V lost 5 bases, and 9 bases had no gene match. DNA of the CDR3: TGTGCCAGCAGTGACGGGACAGCGAAGGGCACAGATACGCAGTATTTT. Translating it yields CASSDGTAKGTDTQYF.

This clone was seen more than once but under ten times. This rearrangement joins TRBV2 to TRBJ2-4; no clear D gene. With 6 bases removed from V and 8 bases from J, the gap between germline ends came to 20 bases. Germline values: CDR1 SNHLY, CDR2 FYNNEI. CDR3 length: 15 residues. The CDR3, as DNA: TGTGCCAGCAGCGACGGGCAACGCCGGGCAGACATTCAGTACTTC. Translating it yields CASSDGQRRADIQYF.

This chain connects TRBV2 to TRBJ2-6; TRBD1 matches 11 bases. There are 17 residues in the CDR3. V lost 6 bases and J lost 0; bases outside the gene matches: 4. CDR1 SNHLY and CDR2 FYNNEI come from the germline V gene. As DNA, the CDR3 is TGTGCCAGCAGCGGACAGGGGGCCTTCTCTGGGGCCAACGTCCTGACTTTC. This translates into CASSGQGAFSGANVLTF.

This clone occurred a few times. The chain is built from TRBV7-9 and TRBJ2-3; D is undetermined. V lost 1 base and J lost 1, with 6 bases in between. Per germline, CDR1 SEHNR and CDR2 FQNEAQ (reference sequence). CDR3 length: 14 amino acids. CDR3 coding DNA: TGTGCCAGCAGCTTAGACCAAGGCACAGATACGCAGTATTTT. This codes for CASSLDQGTDTQYF. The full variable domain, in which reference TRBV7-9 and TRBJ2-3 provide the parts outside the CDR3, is DTGVSQNPRHKITKRGQNVTFRCDPISEHNRLYWYRQTLGQGPEFLTYFQNEAQLEKSRLLSDRFSAERPKGSFSTLEIQRTEQGDSAMYLCASSLDQGTDTQYFGPGTRLTVL.

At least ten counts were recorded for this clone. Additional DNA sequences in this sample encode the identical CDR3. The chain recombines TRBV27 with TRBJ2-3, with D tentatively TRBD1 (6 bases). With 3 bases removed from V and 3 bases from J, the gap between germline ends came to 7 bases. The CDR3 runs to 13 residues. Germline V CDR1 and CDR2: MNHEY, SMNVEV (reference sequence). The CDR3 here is CASSFRGTDTQYF. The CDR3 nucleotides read TGTGCCAGCAGTTTTAGGGGGACAGATACGCAGTATTTT.

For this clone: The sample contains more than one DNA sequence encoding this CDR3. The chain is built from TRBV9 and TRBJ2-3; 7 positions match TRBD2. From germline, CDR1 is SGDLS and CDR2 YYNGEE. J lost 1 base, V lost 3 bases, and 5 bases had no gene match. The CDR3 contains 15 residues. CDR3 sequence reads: CASSEGTSGTDTQYF. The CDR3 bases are TGTGCCAGCAGCGAAGGTACTAGCGGCACAGATACGCAGTATTTT.

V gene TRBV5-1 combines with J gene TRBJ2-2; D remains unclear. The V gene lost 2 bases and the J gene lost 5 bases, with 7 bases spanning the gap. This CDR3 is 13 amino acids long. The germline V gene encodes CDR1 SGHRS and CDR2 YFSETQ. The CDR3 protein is CASSLSGTGELFF. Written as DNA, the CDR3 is TGCGCCAGCAGCTTATCGGGTACCGGGGAGCTGTTTTTT.

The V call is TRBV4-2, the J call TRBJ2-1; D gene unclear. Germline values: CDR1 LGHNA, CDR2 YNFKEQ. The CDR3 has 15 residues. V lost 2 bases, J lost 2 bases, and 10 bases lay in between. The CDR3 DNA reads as TGTGCCAGCAGCCAATGGGCCGGCGCCTACAATGAGCAGTTCTTC. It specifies CASSQWAGAYNEQFF.

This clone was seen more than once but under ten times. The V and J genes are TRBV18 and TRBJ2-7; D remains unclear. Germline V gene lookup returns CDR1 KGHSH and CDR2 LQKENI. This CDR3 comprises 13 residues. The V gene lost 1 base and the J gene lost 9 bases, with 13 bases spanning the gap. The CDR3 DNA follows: TGTGCCAGCTCACCACAGGAGAACCACGGGCAGTACTTC. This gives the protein CASSPQENHGQYF.

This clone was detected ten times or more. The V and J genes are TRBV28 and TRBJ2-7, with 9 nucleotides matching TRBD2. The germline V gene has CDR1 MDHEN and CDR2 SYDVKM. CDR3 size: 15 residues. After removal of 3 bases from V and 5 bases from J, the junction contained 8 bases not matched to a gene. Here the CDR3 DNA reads TGTGCCAGCAGTTTTCTGCTAGCGGGATCTAACGAGCAGTACTTC. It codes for CASSFLLAGSNEQYF.

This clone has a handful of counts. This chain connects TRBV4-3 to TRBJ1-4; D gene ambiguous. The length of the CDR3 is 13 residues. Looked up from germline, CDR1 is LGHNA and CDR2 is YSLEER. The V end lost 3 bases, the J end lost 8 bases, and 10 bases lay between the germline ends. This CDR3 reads CASSHATEEKLFF. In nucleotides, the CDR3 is TGCGCCAGCAGCCACGCGACCGAGGAAAAACTGTTTTTT.

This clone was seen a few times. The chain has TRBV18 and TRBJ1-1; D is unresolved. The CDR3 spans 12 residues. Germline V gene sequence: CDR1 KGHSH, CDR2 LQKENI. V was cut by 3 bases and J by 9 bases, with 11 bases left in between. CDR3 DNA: TGTGCCAGCTCACCCTCTGGGTACAAAGCTTTCTTT. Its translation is CASSPSGYKAFF.

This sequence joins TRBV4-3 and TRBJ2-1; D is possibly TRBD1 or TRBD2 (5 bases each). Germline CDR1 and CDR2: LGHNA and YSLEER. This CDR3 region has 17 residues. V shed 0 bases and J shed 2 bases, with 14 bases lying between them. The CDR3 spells CASSQETRDHTYNEQFF. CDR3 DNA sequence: TGCGCCAGCAGCCAAGAGACCCGGGACCATACCTACAATGAGCAGTTCTTC.

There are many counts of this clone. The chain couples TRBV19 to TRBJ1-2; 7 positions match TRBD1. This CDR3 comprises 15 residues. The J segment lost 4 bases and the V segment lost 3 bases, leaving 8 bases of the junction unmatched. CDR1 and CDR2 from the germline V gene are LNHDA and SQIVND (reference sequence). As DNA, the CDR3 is TGTGCCAGTAGTATGGACAGGAGGAGTTTCTATGGCTACACCTTC. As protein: CASSMDRRSFYGYTF.

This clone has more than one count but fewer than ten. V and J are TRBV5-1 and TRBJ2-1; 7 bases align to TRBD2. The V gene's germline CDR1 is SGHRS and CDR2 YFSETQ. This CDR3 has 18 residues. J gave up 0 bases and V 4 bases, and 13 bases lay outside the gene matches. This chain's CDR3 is CASSREPPGGSSYNEQFF. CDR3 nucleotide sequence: TGCGCCAGCAGCCGAGAGCCTCCCGGGGGGTCCTCCTACAATGAGCAGTTCTTC.

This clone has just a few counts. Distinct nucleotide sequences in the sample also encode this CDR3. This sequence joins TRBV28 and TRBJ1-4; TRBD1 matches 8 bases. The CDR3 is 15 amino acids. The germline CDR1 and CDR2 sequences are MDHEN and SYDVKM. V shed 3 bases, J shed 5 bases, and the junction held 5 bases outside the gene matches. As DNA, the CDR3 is TGTGCCAGCAGTTTTCCAGGGGGCGGGAATGAAAAACTGTTTTTT. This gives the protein CASSFPGGGNEKLFF.

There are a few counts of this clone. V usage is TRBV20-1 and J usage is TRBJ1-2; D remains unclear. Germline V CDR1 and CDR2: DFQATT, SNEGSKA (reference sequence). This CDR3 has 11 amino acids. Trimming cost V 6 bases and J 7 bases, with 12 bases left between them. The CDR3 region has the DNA TGCAGTGCGGTTGGGTCAGGTGGCTACACCTTC. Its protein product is CSAVGSGGYTF.

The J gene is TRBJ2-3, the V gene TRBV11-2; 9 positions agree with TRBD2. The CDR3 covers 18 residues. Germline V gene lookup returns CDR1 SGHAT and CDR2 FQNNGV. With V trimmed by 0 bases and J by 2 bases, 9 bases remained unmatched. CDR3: CASSLDLGSGRFTDTQYF. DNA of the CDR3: TGTGCCAGCAGCTTAGATCTCGGTAGCGGGAGATTCACAGATACGCAGTATTTT.

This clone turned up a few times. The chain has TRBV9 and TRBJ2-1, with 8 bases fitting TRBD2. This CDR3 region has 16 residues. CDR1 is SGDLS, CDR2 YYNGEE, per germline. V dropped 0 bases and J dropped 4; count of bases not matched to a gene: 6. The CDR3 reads CASSVGTSQTYNEQFF. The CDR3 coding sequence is TGTGCCAGCAGCGTAGGGACTAGCCAAACGTACAATGAGCAGTTCTTC.

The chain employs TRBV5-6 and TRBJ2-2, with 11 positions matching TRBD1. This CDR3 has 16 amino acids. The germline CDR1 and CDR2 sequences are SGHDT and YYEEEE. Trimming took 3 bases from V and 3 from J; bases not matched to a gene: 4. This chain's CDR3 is CASSYWTGGDTGELFF. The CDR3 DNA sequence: TGTGCCAGCAGCTACTGGACAGGGGGCGACACCGGGGAGCTGTTTTTT. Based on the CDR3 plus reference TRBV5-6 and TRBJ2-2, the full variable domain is DAGVTQSPTHLIKTRGQQVTLRCSPKSGHDTVSWYQQALGQGPQFIFQYYEEEERQRGNFPDRFSGHQFPNYSSELNVNALLLGDSALYLCASSYWTGGDTGELFFGEGSRLTVL.

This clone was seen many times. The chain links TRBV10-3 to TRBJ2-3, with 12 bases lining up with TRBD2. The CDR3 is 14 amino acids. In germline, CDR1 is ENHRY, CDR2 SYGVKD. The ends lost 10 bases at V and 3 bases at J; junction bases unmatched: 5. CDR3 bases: TGTGCCACCCAGACTAGCGGGAGAACAGATACGCAGTATTTT. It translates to CATQTSGRTDTQYF.

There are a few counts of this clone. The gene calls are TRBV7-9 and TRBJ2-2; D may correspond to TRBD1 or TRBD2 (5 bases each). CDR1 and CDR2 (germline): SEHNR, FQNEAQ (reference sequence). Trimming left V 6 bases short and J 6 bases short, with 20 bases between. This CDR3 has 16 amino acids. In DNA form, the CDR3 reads TGTGCCAGCAGTCCCTTTACCGGGATACAGGCCGGGGAGCTGTTTTTT. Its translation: CASSPFTGIQAGELFF.

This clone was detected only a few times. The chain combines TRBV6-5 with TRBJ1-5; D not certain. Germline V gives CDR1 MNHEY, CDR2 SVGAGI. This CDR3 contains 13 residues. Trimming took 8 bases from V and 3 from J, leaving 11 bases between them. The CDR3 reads CASGTVDNQPQHF. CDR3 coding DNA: TGTGCCAGCGGTACAGTGGACAATCAGCCCCAGCATTTT.

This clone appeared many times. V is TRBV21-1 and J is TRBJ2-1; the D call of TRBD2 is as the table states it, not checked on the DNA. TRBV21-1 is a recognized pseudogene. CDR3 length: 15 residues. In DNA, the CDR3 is TGTGCCACCCAGGCTGGCGGGAGTGTTTACAATGAGCAGTTCTTC. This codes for CATQAGGSVYNEQFF.

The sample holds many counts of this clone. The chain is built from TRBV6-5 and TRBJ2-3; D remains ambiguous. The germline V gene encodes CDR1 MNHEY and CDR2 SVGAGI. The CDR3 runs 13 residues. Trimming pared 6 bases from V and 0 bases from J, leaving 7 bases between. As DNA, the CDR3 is TGTGCCAGCAGGGAGATTAGCACAGATACGCAGTATTTT. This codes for CASREISTDTQYF.

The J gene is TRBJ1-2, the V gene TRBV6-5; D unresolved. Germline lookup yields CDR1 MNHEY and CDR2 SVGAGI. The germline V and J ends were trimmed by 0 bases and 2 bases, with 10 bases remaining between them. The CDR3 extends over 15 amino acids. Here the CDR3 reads CASSYSRGTNYGYTF. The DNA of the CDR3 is TGTGCCAGCAGTTACTCGCGGGGTACGAACTATGGCTACACCTTC.

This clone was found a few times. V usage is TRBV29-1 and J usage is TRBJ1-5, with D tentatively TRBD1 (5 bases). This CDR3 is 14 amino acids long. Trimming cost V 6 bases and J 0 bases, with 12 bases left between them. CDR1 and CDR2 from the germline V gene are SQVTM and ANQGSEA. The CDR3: CSVLTADSNQPQHF. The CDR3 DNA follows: TGCAGCGTCTTGACAGCCGATAGCAATCAGCCCCAGCATTTT.

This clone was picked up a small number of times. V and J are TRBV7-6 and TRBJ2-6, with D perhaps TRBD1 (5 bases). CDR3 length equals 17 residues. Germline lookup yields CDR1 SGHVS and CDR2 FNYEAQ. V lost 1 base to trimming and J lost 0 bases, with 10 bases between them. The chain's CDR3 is CASSLGNRLSGANVLTF. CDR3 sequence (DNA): TGTGCCAGCAGCTTAGGAAACAGGCTCTCTGGGGCCAACGTCCTGACTTTC.

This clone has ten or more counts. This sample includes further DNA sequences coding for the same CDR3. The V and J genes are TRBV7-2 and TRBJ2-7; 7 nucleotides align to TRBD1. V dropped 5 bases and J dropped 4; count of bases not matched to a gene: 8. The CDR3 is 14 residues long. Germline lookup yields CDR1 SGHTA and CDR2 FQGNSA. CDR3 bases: TGTGCCAGCAGCGTACGACAGGGATGGTACGAGCAGTACTTC. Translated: CASSVRQGWYEQYF.